What follows are 13 T cell receptor beta chains derived from one specimen sequenced in a study of cytomegalovirus exposure and HLA in healthy donors. PCR employed 60 Vbeta and 13 Jbeta primers. Sequencing used immunoSEQ multiplex PCR; TCRdb keeps in-frame clones, though not all of them. Here the sample spans approximately 89,000 clones, approximately 77% being singletons. Material for sequencing was PBMCs. The receptor source for this set is a human donor in good health.

This rearrangement joins TRBV5-1 to TRBJ2-1; TRBD2 aligns across 11 bases. The V gene's germline CDR1 is SGHRS and CDR2 YFSETQ. V lost 5 bases, J lost 1 base, and 5 bases stayed unmatched. The CDR3 contains 16 residues. CDR3 amino acids: CASRLAGGASYNEQFF. CDR3 in DNA: TGCGCCAGCAGGCTAGCGGGGGGCGCTTCCTACAATGAGCAGTTCTTC.

This chain uses TRBV6-5 with TRBJ1-5; perhaps TRBD1 as D (5 bases). CDR3 size: 15 residues. In germline, CDR1 is MNHEY, CDR2 SVGAGI. V was clipped by 0 bases and J by 4 bases, with 10 bases between them. This CDR3 is CASSYSTGPNQPQHF. The CDR3 DNA reads as TGTGCCAGCAGTTACTCTACAGGCCCTAATCAGCCCCAGCATTTT.

The V gene is TRBV5-1, the J gene TRBJ2-1, with a possible D match to TRBD1 (6 bases). V lost 5 bases, J lost 5 bases, and 11 bases lay in between. Germline values: CDR1 SGHRS, CDR2 YFSETQ. The CDR3 sequence is 13 residues long. The CDR3 is CASRFRTDNEQFF. The CDR3 DNA reads TGCGCCAGCAGGTTCCGGACAGACAATGAGCAGTTCTTC.

The chain employs TRBV27 and TRBJ2-7, with 9 bases matching TRBD1. The CDR3 is made up of 14 amino acids. Germline V gene sequence: CDR1 MNHEY, CDR2 SMNVEV (reference sequence). The V and J ends lost 2 bases and 6 bases, in that order; junction bases with no gene match: 5. This CDR3 reads CASSLLSTGGEQYF. The CDR3 DNA is TGTGCCAGCAGTTTACTCTCGACAGGGGGCGAGCAGTACTTC.

The rearrangement joins TRBV4-2 to TRBJ2-7; 9 bases are shared with TRBD2. V trimming: 2 bases; J trimming: 3 bases; junction bases outside the gene matches: 5. This CDR3 region has 15 residues. Germline V gives CDR1 LGHNA, CDR2 YNFKEQ. The CDR3 loop is CASSQRSGGNYEQYF. The CDR3 DNA reads as TGTGCCAGCAGCCAACGTAGCGGGGGCAACTACGAGCAGTACTTC.

The chain joins TRBV6-5 to TRBJ1-1, with D uncertain. The CDR3 loop spans 12 amino acids. With 4 bases removed from V and 5 bases from J, the gap between germline ends came to 8 bases. Per germline, CDR1 MNHEY and CDR2 SVGAGI. This CDR3 reads CASSSRKTEAFF. The CDR3 DNA is TGTGCCAGCAGTTCGCGCAAGACTGAAGCTTTCTTT.

The V gene is TRBV7-9, the J gene TRBJ2-2; 12 positions match TRBD2. Germline lookup yields CDR1 SEHNR and CDR2 FQNEAQ (reference sequence). V lost 5 bases, J lost 7 bases, and 17 bases stayed unmatched. The CDR3 covers 19 residues. The CDR3 coding sequence is TGTGCCAGCAGCCGGGGACAGAACCTACTAGCGGGAGGAATCGGGGAGCTGTTTTTT. This encodes CASSRGQNLLAGGIGELFF.

This clone was recorded a few times. The gene calls are TRBV4-3 and TRBJ1-4; 7 bases fit TRBD1. Trimming at V came to 2 bases and at J to 5 bases, leaving 5 bases not matched to a gene. Germline V gives CDR1 LGHNA, CDR2 YSLEER. The CDR3 is 15 amino acids. CDR3 in DNA: TGCGCCAGCAGCCAACGCAGGGGGTTGAATGAAAAACTGTTTTTT. As protein: CASSQRRGLNEKLFF.

The J gene is TRBJ2-7, the V gene TRBV27, with D tentatively TRBD2 (6 bases). Germline V gene lookup returns CDR1 MNHEY and CDR2 SMNVEV (reference sequence). V was cut by 9 bases and J by 6 bases, with 15 bases left in between. The CDR3 runs 12 residues. The CDR3 DNA follows: TGTGCCAGTTGGGGGACGGAGGGCGAGCAGTACTTC. This codes for CASWGTEGEQYF.

The CDR3 bases are TGTGCCAGCAGCGGAGCCGGGACAGGGAACCATGGCTACACCTTC. Protein: CASSGAGTGNHGYTF. The rearrangement joins TRBV9 to TRBJ1-2; 9 bases agree with TRBD1. Trimming cost V 3 bases and J 6 bases; bases outside gene matches: 9. The CDR3 contains 15 residues. The V gene's germline CDR1 is SGDLS and CDR2 YYNGEE.

Notes on this clone: One end of the junction varies from germline; a read error may be responsible. V and J are TRBV9 and TRBJ2-1; tentatively, D is TRBD1 (5 bases). CDR3 size: 15 residues. CDR1 is SGDLS and CDR2 is YYNGEE in the germline V gene. This chain's CDR3 is CASSLQLGQYSEQFF. The CDR3 coding sequence is TGTGCCAGCAGCCTCCAGTTGGGGCAGTACAGTGAGCAGTTCTTC.

V usage is TRBV5-6 and J usage is TRBJ1-1; D is possibly TRBD1 (5 bases). This CDR3 region has 14 residues. Trimming took off 2 bases at V and 2 bases at J, with 10 bases between the two ends. The germline CDR1 and CDR2 sequences are SGHDT and YYEEEE. Written as DNA, the CDR3 is TGTGCCAGCAGCTTCTGGGGCAGAAACACTGAAGCTTTCTTT. Encoded protein: CASSFWGRNTEAFF.

This clone was seen only once. The chain is built from TRBV6-1 and TRBJ2-7; TRBD1 matches at 8 bases. Germline V lookup: CDR1 MNHNS, CDR2 SASEGT. The length of the CDR3 is 14 residues. V shed 6 bases and J 3 bases; nucleotides not matched to a gene: 7. The CDR3 reads CASRTEGQVYEQYF. Here the CDR3 DNA reads TGTGCCAGCAGGACGGAGGGACAGGTCTACGAGCAGTACTTC.